This T cell receptor beta chain was found in a study of blood T cell repertoires in COVID-19. Authors' data handling: Nucleated cell counts were estimated from reference gene primer amplification. The protocol was immunoSEQ multiplex PCR, while the TCRdb copy is restricted to in-frame clones and leaves out a portion. Clonal size and the V and J genes are those of that table, whereas D and trimming came from the DNA. Of around 220,000 clones listed, roughly 80% were seen once; the top ten hold 8% to 13%. The sequenced sample was peripheral blood. The clonotype comes from a woman of 80 years or more with acute or convalescent COVID-19.

The DNA of the CDR3 is TGTGCCAGCAGCGCAACCGGGGGGGAAGATACGCAGTATTTT. Translating it yields CASSATGGEDTQYF. V and J are TRBV9 and TRBJ2-3, with 8 bases matching TRBD2. With V trimmed by 3 bases and J by 5 bases, 5 bases remained unmatched. This CDR3 is 14 amino acids long. The germline V gene encodes CDR1 SGDLS and CDR2 YYNGEE.